The 27 T cell receptor beta chains presented below share a single source sample, sequenced in a study of identical twins. TCRdb redid the calling of the 5' RACE reads with MiXCR, one entry per CDR3 protein. The data hold 500,000 to 600,000 distinct CDR3 sequences, with about 20% observed a single time. This sample was shared with a second study, whose subject was T cells expressing NK-cell markers.

Material: CD4+ T cells sorted from blood. These receptors all come from a woman between 18 and 29 years old in good health.

The genes are TRBV7-9 and TRBJ2-1; D remains ambiguous. CDR1 is SEHNR, CDR2 FQNEAQ, per germline (reference sequence). Trimming removed 5 bases at V and 9 bases at J, with 8 bases between. The CDR3 covers 11 residues. DNA for the CDR3: TGTGCCAGCAGCCTCAACACTGAGCAGTTCTTC. Encoded protein: CASSLNTEQFF.

There are many counts of this clonotype. V usage is TRBV5-1 and J usage is TRBJ2-1, with D tentatively TRBD1 or TRBD2 (5 bases each). The V end was cut by 0 bases, the J end by 1 base, with 14 bases between. Germline values: CDR1 SGHRS, CDR2 YFSETQ. The CDR3 totals 17 residues. CDR3 nucleotide sequence: TGCGCCAGCAGCTTGGCCAATTCGGGGCGTTCCTACAATGAGCAGTTCTTC. This codes for CASSLANSGRSYNEQFF.

The rearrangement uses TRBV12-3 or TRBV12-4 and TRBJ2-1, with 7 bases aligning to TRBD2. The CDR3 spans 16 residues. V dropped 3 bases and J dropped 3; count of bases not matched to a gene: 8. The DNA for the CDR3 is TGTGCCAGCAGTTTGATAACTAGCGCTTACTACAATGAGCAGTTCTTC. It specifies CASSLITSAYYNEQFF.

The V gene is TRBV11-3, the J gene TRBJ2-3; no definite D call. The CDR3 length is 15 residues. Germline V gives CDR1 SGHNT, CDR2 YENEEA. Deletions cut 5 bases from V and 2 bases from J, with 14 bases between. CDR3 nucleotides: TGTGCCAGCAGCCCGCGTTCTATGTTCACAGATACGCAGTATTTT. It encodes CASSPRSMFTDTQYF.

This clonotype came up many times. This chain connects TRBV7-6 to TRBJ2-3; D is unclear. The CDR3 loop spans 15 amino acids. V was cut by 2 bases and J by 1 base, with 10 bases left in between. CDR1 is SGHVS, CDR2 FNYEAQ, per germline. For the CDR3, the DNA is TGTGCCAGCAGCTTATCGGGCCGAGGCACAGATACGCAGTATTTT. Its protein is CASSLSGRGTDTQYF.

This clonotype came up many times. The chain carries TRBV20-1 and TRBJ1-1; the D is unclear. Germline values: CDR1 DFQATT, CDR2 SNEGSKA (reference sequence). The V end lost 3 bases, the J end lost 2 bases, and 7 bases lay between the germline ends. This CDR3 is built from 12 residues. CDR3 bases: TGCAGTGCTAGCATGGGCAACACTGAAGCTTTCTTT. Encoded protein: CSASMGNTEAFF.

This clonotype was seen a few times. V gene TRBV6-6 combines with J gene TRBJ2-4; D is ambiguous. This CDR3 spans 13 amino acids. V lost 5 bases to trimming and J lost 5 bases, with 10 bases between them. CDR1 is MNHNY and CDR2 is SVGAGI in the germline V gene (reference sequence). In DNA form, the CDR3 reads TGTGCCAGCAGTAAGACCACTGAAAACATTCAGTACTTC. Protein product: CASSKTTENIQYF.

At least ten counts were recorded for this clonotype. V usage is TRBV12-3 or TRBV12-4 and J usage is TRBJ2-3, with D unclear. The CDR3 extends over 12 amino acids. Trimming removed 6 bases from V and 7 bases from J, with 11 bases in between. For the CDR3, the DNA is TGTGCCAGCAGCCTAGTCCGGAATACGCAGTATTTT. As protein: CASSLVRNTQYF.

This rearrangement joins TRBV11-2 to TRBJ2-7; no clear D. Germline lookup yields CDR1 SGHAT and CDR2 FQNNGV. The CDR3 totals 16 residues. Trimming cost V 5 bases and J 0 bases, with 17 bases left between them. This CDR3 reads CASSDFPGQFSYEQYF. In nucleotides, the CDR3 is TGTGCCAGCAGCGATTTCCCAGGCCAGTTCTCCTACGAGCAGTACTTC.

The chain employs TRBV9 and TRBJ2-1, with a tentative D call TRBD1 (5 bases). Germline V gives CDR1 SGDLS, CDR2 YYNGEE. The CDR3 extends over 15 amino acids. V shed 3 bases and J shed 3 bases, with 13 bases lying between them. This CDR3 is CASSARQLDYNEQFF. The CDR3 coding sequence is TGTGCCAGCAGCGCCCGACAGCTAGACTACAATGAGCAGTTCTTC.

This clonotype was recorded a few times. J is TRBJ1-2 and V is TRBV6-5; no clear D. Trimming took off 4 bases at V and 8 bases at J, with 11 bases between the two ends. Germline assignment: CDR1 MNHEY and CDR2 SVGAGI. The CDR3 totals 12 residues. In DNA form, the CDR3 reads TGTGCCAGCAGTTTCAGTGGCCGAGGCTACACCTTC. Its translation: CASSFSGRGYTF.

This clonotype was seen a few times. V and J are TRBV5-1 and TRBJ2-1; 10 bases fit TRBD1. The CDR3 length is 15 residues. Germline assignment: CDR1 SGHRS and CDR2 YFSETQ. Unmatched junction bases numbered 7, after V lost 9 bases and J lost 1 base. CDR3 amino acids: CATTKDRGSYNEQFF. The DNA for the CDR3 is TGCGCCACTACCAAGGACAGGGGGTCCTACAATGAGCAGTTCTTC.

A few counts support this clonotype. The J gene is TRBJ2-1, the V gene TRBV20-1, with a weak D call TRBD2 (7 bases). The CDR3 consists of 16 residues. Germline CDR1 DFQATT, CDR2 SNEGSKA (reference sequence). Trimming took off 5 bases at V and 4 bases at J, with 21 bases between the two ends. CDR3 region: CSALSVEGGAYNEQFF. The CDR3 DNA reads as TGCAGTGCTCTCTCAGTTGAGGGGGGGGCGTACAATGAGCAGTTCTTC.

The chain is built from TRBV13 and TRBJ2-1, with 7 bases aligning to TRBD2. The CDR3 sequence is 14 residues long. The ends lost 6 bases at V and 5 bases at J; junction bases unmatched: 7. Germline V gene sequence: CDR1 PRHDT, CDR2 FYEKMQ (reference sequence). CDR3 residues: CASRRLAENNEQFF. For the CDR3, the DNA is TGTGCCAGCAGGAGGCTAGCGGAGAACAATGAGCAGTTCTTC.

This clonotype was counted a few times. The J gene is TRBJ1-2, the V gene TRBV24-1; 7 bases line up with TRBD1. The V gene end was trimmed by 5 bases and the J gene end by 2 bases; junction bases not matched to a gene: 4. The CDR3 is made up of 14 amino acids. Germline V lookup: CDR1 KGHDR, CDR2 SFDVKD. The CDR3 DNA reads as TGTGCCACCAGTGTTCTACAGGGGAACTATGGCTACACCTTC. It translates to CATSVLQGNYGYTF.

This clonotype was counted ten times or more. The genes are TRBV29-1 and TRBJ2-1; D possibly corresponds to TRBD2 (6 bases). This CDR3 contains 14 residues. The germline V gene has CDR1 SQVTM and CDR2 ANQGSEA. V was clipped by 3 bases and J by 9 bases, with 18 bases between them. In DNA form, the CDR3 reads TGCAGCGTTGAGTACGGGAGTGGAACCGGTGAGCAGTTCTTC. Protein: CSVEYGSGTGEQFF.

Only a few counts were recorded for this clonotype. V and J are TRBV9 and TRBJ2-7, with 7 bases fitting TRBD2. The CDR3 runs to 13 residues. V dropped 5 bases and J dropped 5; count of bases not matched to a gene: 7. The germline V gene has CDR1 SGDLS and CDR2 YYNGEE. The CDR3 region is CASRGEGGNEQYF. CDR3 coding DNA: TGTGCCAGCAGGGGGGAGGGCGGCAACGAGCAGTACTTC.

The V and J genes are TRBV12-5 and TRBJ2-3; 9 bases are shared with TRBD2. Germline CDR1 and CDR2: LGHNT and FRNRAP. This CDR3 has 15 residues. V was pared by 9 bases and J by 5 bases, with 12 bases of the junction left unmatched. CDR3 in amino acids: CASGGGGALGDTQYF. In nucleotides, the CDR3 is TGTGCTAGCGGTGGCGGGGGGGCCTTAGGAGATACGCAGTATTTT.

This clonotype was observed a few times. The chain carries TRBV28 and TRBJ2-7; D remains ambiguous. Germline V gives CDR1 MDHEN, CDR2 SYDVKM. V shed 7 bases and J shed 1 base, with 5 bases lying between them. The CDR3 is 11 amino acids. The CDR3, as DNA: TGTGCCAGCAAGACGTCCTACGAGCAGTACTTC. This sequence encodes CASKTSYEQYF.

The chain has TRBV5-6 and TRBJ2-1; no firm D call. The germline gives CDR1 SGHDT, CDR2 YYEEEE. CDR3 length: 11 amino acids. V dropped 4 bases and J dropped 12 bases, with 11 bases sitting between them. Here the CDR3 DNA reads TGTGCCAGCAGCGTTGACAAAGGGCAGTTCTTC. The encoded protein is CASSVDKGQFF.

This clonotype occurred a few times. This sequence joins TRBV28 and TRBJ2-7, with TRBD1 as a possible D gene (5 bases). Per germline, CDR1 MDHEN and CDR2 SYDVKM. The CDR3 spans 12 residues. Trimming left V 6 bases short and J 4 bases short, with 10 bases between. The CDR3 spells CASSKTAYEQYF. CDR3 bases: TGTGCCAGCAGCAAGACAGCGTACGAGCAGTACTTC.

The chain has TRBV6-5 and TRBJ2-7; D is uncertain. The CDR3 has 11 amino acids. The V end lost 2 bases, the J end lost 9 bases, and 8 bases lay between the germline ends. Germline CDR1 is MNHEY and CDR2 is SVGAGI. The DNA for the CDR3 is TGTGCCAGCAGTTACAGGGATAGGCAGTACTTC. Translation: CASSYRDRQYF.

This clonotype has just a few counts. The rearrangement links TRBV20-1 to TRBJ2-1; D unresolved. V lost 4 bases to trimming and J lost 8 bases, with 6 bases between them. This CDR3 is 10 amino acids long. Germline assignment: CDR1 DFQATT and CDR2 SNEGSKA (reference sequence). This chain's CDR3 is CSATSYEQFF. CDR3 in DNA: TGCAGTGCTACTAGTTATGAGCAGTTCTTC.

This clonotype was seen just once. This chain joins TRBV20-1 and TRBJ2-3, with 11 bases matching TRBD2. The J segment lost 2 bases and the V segment lost 1 base, leaving 2 bases of the junction unmatched. This CDR3 is 15 amino acids long. Germline V gene sequence: CDR1 DFQATT, CDR2 SNEGSKA (reference sequence). The CDR3 nucleotides are TGCAGTGCTAGAGTACTAGCGGGGGCCACAGATACGCAGTATTTT. This encodes CSARVLAGATDTQYF.

The chain recombines TRBV29-1 with TRBJ2-3; D possibly matches TRBD1 or TRBD2 (5 bases each). The CDR3 runs 14 residues. Trimming removed 1 base at V and 4 bases at J, with 12 bases between. Per the germline V gene, CDR1 is SQVTM and CDR2 is ANQGSEA. CDR3 sequence reads: CSVEGPGTADTQYF. Written as DNA, the CDR3 is TGCAGCGTTGAAGGGCCAGGGACCGCAGATACGCAGTATTTT.

This clonotype showed up just a few times. The chain joins TRBV20-1 to TRBJ2-7, with 7 bases fitting TRBD2. The junction had 10 bases not matched to a gene; V was cut back by 0 bases and J by 5 bases. Per germline, CDR1 DFQATT and CDR2 SNEGSKA (reference sequence). CDR3 size: 15 residues. This chain's CDR3 is CSARDLSGTLHEQYF. For the CDR3, the DNA is TGCAGTGCTAGAGACCTAAGCGGGACCCTCCACGAGCAGTACTTC.

The table lists this clonotype with a few counts. The V and J genes are TRBV28 and TRBJ2-3; D may be TRBD2 (5 bases). Trimming took off 3 bases at V and 3 bases at J, with 16 bases between the two ends. The CDR3 is 16 residues long. Germline CDR1 reads MDHEN; CDR2 reads SYDVKM. CDR3 DNA sequence: TGTGCCAGCAGTTTTACCGGGAAAGGGAGAACAGATACGCAGTATTTT. It translates to CASSFTGKGRTDTQYF.